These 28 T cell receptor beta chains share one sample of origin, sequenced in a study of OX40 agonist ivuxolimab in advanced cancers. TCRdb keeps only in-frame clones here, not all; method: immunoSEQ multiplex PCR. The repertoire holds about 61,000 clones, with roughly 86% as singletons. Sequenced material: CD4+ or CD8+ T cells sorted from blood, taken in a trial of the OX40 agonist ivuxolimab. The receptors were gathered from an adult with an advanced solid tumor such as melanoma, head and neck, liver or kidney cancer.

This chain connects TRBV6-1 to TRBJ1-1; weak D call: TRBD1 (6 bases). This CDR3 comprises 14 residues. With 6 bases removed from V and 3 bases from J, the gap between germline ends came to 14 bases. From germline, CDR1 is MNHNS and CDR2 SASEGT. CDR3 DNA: TGTGCCAGCAGGTGGGGGGGCAAGGACACTGAAGCTTTCTTT. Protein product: CASRWGGKDTEAFF.

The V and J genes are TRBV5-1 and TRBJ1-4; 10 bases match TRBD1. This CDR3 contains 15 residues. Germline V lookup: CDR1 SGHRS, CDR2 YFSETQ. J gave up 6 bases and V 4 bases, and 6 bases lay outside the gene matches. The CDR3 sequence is CASSRYGTGDEKLFF. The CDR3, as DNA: TGCGCCAGCAGCCGATACGGGACAGGGGATGAAAAACTGTTTTTT.

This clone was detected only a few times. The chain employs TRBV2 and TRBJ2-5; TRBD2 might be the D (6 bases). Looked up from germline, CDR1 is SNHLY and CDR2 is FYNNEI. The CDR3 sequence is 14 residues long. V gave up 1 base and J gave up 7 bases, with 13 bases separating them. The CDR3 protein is CASSEVLAGGTQYF. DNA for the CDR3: TGTGCCAGCAGTGAAGTACTAGCTGGCGGGACCCAGTACTTC.

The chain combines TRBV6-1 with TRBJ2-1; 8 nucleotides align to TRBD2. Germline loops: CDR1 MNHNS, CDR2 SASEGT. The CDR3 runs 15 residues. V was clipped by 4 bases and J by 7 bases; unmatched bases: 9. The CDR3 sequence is CASSASRGGENEQFF. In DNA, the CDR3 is TGTGCCAGCAGTGCCAGCCGGGGGGGAGAGAATGAGCAGTTCTTC.

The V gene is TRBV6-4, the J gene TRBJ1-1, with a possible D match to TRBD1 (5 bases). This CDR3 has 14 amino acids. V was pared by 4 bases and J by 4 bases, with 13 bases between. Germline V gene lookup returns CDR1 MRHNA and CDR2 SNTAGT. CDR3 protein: CASSVTVGLTEAFF. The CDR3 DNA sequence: TGTGCCAGCAGTGTGACAGTAGGACTCACTGAAGCTTTCTTT.

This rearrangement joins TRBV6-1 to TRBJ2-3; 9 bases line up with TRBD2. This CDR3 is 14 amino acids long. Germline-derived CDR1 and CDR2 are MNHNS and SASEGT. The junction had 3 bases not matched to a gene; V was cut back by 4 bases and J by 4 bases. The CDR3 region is CASSGGGGADTQYF. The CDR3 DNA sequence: TGTGCCAGCAGTGGGGGCGGGGGGGCAGATACGCAGTATTTT.

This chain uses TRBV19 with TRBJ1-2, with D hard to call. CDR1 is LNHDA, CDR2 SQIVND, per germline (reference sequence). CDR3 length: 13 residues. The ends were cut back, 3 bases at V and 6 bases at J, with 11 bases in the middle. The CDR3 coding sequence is TGTGCCAGTAGTATGAGCAGGAAGGATGGCTACACCTTC. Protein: CASSMSRKDGYTF. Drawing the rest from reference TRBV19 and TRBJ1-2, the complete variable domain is DGGITQSPKYLFRKEGQNVTLSCEQNLNHDAMYWYRQDPGQGLRLIYYSQIVNDFQKGDIAEGYSVSREKKESFPLTVTSAQKNPTAFYLCASSMSRKDGYTFGSGTRLTVV.

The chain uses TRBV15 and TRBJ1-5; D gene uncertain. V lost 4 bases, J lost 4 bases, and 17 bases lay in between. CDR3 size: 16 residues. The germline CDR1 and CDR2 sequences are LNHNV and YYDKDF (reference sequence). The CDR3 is CATSISSAELNQPQHF. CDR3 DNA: TGTGCCACCAGCATAAGCTCGGCAGAACTTAATCAGCCCCAGCATTTT.

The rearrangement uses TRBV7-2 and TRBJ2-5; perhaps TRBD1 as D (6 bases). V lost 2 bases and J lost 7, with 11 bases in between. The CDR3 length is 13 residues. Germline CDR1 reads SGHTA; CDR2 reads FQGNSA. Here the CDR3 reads CASSLTGLGTQYF. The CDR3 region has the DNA TGTGCCAGCAGCTTAACAGGGTTGGGGACCCAGTACTTC.

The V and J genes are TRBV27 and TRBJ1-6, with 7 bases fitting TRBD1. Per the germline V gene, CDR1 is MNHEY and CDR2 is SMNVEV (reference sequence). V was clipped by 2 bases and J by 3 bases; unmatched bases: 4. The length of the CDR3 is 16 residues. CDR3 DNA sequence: TGTGCCAGCAGTTTAAGGGCAGGGGGCTATAATTCACCCCTCCACTTT. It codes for CASSLRAGGYNSPLHF.

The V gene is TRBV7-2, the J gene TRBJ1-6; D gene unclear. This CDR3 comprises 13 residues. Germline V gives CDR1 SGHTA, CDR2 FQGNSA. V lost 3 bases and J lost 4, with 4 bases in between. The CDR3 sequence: CASSFDYNSPLHF. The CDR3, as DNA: TGTGCCAGCAGCTTTGATTATAATTCACCCCTCCACTTT. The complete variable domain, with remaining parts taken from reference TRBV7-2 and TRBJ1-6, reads GAGVSQSPSNKVTEKGKDVELRCDPISGHTALYWYRQSLGQGLEFLIYFQGNSAPDKSGLPSDRFSAERTGGSVSTLTIQRTQQEDSAVYLCASSFDYNSPLHFGNGTRLTVT.

For the CDR3, the DNA is TGTGCCAGCAGCTTCGGGGTAGCCAAAAACATTCAGTACTTC. Translated, it gives CASSFGVAKNIQYF. The chain joins TRBV7-2 to TRBJ2-4, with D perhaps TRBD2 (5 bases). Trimming stripped 3 bases from V and 0 bases from J, with 6 bases between. This CDR3 is built from 14 residues. The V gene's germline CDR1 is SGHTA and CDR2 FQGNSA.

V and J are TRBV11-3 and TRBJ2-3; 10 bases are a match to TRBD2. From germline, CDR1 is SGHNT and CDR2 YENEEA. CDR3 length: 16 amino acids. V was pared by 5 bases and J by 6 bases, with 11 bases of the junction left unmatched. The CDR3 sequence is CASSPIAGGFGDTQYF. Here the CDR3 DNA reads TGTGCCAGCAGCCCCATAGCGGGGGGTTTTGGTGATACGCAGTATTTT.

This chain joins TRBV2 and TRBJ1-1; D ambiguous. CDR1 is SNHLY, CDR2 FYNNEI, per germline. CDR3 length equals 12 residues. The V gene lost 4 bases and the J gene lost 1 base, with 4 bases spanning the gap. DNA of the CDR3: TGTGCCAGCAGTGCCAAGAACACTGAAGCTTTCTTT. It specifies CASSAKNTEAFF.

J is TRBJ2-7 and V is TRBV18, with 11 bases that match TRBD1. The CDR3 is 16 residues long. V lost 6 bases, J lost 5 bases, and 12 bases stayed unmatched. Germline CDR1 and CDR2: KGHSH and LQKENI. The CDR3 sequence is CASSLSTPGQGDEQYF. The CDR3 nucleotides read TGTGCCAGCTCCCTCTCAACCCCGGGACAGGGGGACGAGCAGTACTTC.

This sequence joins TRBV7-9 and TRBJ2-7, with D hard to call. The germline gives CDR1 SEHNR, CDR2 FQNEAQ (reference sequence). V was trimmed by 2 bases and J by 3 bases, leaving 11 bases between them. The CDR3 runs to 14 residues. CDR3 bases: TGTGCCAGCAGCTTACGACGGGCCGGCTACGAGCAGTACTTC. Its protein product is CASSLRRAGYEQYF. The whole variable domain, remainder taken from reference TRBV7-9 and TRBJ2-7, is DTGVSQNPRHKITKRGQNVTFRCDPISEHNRLYWYRQTLGQGPEFLTYFQNEAQLEKSRLLSDRFSAERPKGSFSTLEIQRTEQGDSAMYLCASSLRRAGYEQYFGPGTRLTVT.

This chain's CDR3 is CASSHLGPSRETQYF. The CDR3 region has the DNA TGTGCCAGCAGCCACTTGGGACCCTCGAGGGAGACCCAGTACTTC. The V call is TRBV16, the J call TRBJ2-5; D assignment may be TRBD1 or TRBD2 (5 bases each). Germline V lookup: CDR1 KGHSY, CDR2 FQNENV. The CDR3 runs to 15 residues. Deletions cut 3 bases from V and 5 bases from J, with 16 bases between.

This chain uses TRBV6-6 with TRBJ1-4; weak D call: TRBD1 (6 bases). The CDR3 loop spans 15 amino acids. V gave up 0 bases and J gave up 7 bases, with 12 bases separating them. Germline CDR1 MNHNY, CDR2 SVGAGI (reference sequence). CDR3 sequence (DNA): TGTGCCAGCAGTTACTCGGGGGGGCGCGGTGAAAAACTGTTTTTT. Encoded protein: CASSYSGGRGEKLFF.

The DNA for the CDR3 is TGTGCCAGCATAAGACCTCAGGGTTCACCCCTCCACTTT. This encodes CASIRPQGSPLHF. The J gene is TRBJ1-6, the V gene TRBV2; the D gene is possibly TRBD1 (5 bases). Germline CDR1 is SNHLY and CDR2 is FYNNEI. Trimming took off 7 bases at V and 9 bases at J, with 13 bases between the two ends. The CDR3 is 13 amino acids.

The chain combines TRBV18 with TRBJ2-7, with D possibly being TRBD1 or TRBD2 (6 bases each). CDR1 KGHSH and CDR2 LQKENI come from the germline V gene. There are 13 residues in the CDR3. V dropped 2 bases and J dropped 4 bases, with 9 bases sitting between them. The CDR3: CASSPTGTYEQYF. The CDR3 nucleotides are TGTGCCAGCTCACCAACAGGGACTTACGAGCAGTACTTC.

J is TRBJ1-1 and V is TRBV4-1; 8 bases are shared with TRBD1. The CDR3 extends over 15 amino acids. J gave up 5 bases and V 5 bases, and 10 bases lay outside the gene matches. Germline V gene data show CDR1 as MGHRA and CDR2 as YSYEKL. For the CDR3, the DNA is TGCGCCAGCAGCACCCTGCAGGGGGCGCGAACTGAAGCTTTCTTT. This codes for CASSTLQGARTEAFF.

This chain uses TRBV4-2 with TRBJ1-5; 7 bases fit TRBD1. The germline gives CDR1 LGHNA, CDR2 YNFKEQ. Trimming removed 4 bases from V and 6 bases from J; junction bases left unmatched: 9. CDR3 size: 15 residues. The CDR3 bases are TGTGCCAGCAGCCGCGACAGGGATTATTTTCAGCCCCAGCATTTT. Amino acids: CASSRDRDYFQPQHF.

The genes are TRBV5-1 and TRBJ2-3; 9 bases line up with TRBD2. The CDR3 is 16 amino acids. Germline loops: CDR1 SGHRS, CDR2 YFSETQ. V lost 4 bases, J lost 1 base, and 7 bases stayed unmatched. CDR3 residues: CASSSKRGAGTDTQYF. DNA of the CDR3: TGCGCCAGCAGCAGCAAGCGGGGGGCCGGCACAGATACGCAGTATTTT.

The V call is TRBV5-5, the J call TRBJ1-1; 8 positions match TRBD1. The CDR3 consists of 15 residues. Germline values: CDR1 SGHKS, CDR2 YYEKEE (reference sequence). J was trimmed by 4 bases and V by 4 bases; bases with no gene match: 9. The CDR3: CASSLTGAEVTEAFF. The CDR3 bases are TGTGCCAGCAGCCTGACAGGGGCTGAGGTCACTGAAGCTTTCTTT. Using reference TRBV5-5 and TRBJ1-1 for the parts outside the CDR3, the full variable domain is DAGVTQSPTHLIKTRGQQVTLRCSPISGHKSVSWYQQVLGQGPQFIFQYYEKEERGRGNFPDRFSARQFPNYSSELNVNALLLGDSALYLCASSLTGAEVTEAFFGQGTRLTVV.

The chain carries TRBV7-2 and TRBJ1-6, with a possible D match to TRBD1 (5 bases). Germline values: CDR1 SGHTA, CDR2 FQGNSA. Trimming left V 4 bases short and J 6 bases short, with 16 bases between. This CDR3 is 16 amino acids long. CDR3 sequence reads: CASSSNGQVANSPLHF. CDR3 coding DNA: TGTGCCAGCAGCTCGAACGGACAAGTAGCTAATTCACCCCTCCACTTT.

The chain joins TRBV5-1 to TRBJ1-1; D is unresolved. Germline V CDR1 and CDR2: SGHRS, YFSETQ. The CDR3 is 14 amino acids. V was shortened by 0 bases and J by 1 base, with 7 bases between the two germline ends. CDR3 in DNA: TGCGCCAGCAGCTTGGGGAACAGGAACACTGAAGCTTTCTTT. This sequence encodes CASSLGNRNTEAFF. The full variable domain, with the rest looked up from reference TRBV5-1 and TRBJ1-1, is KAGVTQTPRYLIKTRGQQVTLSCSPISGHRSVSWYQQTPGQGLQFLFEYFSETQRNKGNFPGRFSGRQFSNSRSEMNVSTLELGDSALYLCASSLGNRNTEAFFGQGTRLTVV.

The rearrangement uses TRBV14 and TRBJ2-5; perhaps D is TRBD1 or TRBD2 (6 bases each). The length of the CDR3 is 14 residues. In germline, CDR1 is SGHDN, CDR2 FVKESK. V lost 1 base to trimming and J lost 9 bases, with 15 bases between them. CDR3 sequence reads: CASSQAGAVRSQYF. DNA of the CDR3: TGTGCCAGCAGCCAAGCGGGGGCGGTGAGGTCCCAGTACTTC.

CDR3: CASRRLGALLGYTF. In nucleotides, the CDR3 is TGTGCCAGCAGACGCCTGGGAGCCCTCCTAGGCTACACCTTC. The V gene is TRBV27, the J gene TRBJ1-2; D call uncertain. The germline gives CDR1 MNHEY, CDR2 SMNVEV (reference sequence). This CDR3 comprises 14 residues. Trimming shortened V by 6 bases and J by 8 bases, and 19 bases separated the two germline ends.